Sequencing of this T cell receptor (beta chain) was carried out in a study of blood T cell repertoires in COVID-19. Background on the study: Samples of COVID-19 (acute and convalescent) were obtained from the United States, Italy and Spain. PBMCs, B-cell-depleted T cells, or T cells were the source of the cDNA or gDNA that made up the material.

Recruitment covered 20 to 25 US areas and drew participants whose ages spanned roughly 18 to 89 years. A PCR-confirmed or clinician-diagnosed COVID-19 case had contacted exposed participants within 2 weeks of entry. Some clones are missing from TCRdb's copy, which holds only in-frame ones; the method was immunoSEQ multiplex PCR. This sample has 270,000 or so clones; about 85% occur once, and the top ten carry 6.6%. This CDR3 comprises 17 residues. The germline V gene encodes CDR1 KGHSH and CDR2 LQKENI. The J segment lost 9 bases and the V segment lost 3 bases, leaving 15 bases of the junction unmatched.

The V gene is TRBV18, the J gene TRBJ2-1; 9 bases map to TRBD1. Sequencing used PBMCs or T cells enriched from blood (not recorded which). This TCR came from a woman in her forties or fifties who had been exposed to COVID-19. The CDR3 DNA is TGTGCCAGCTCACCTCCGGGACAGGGTGAGAGATTGGGTGAGCAGTTCTTC. Encoded protein: CASSPPGQGERLGEQFF.